A single sample gave rise to the 18 T cell receptor beta chains below, sequenced in a study of blood T cell repertoires in COVID-19. Profiling relied on immunoSEQ multiplex PCR, and the TCRdb table lists in-frame clones only, not all of them. The sample shows 150,000 to 200,000 clones, 76% of them seen only once. Input material: PBMCs or T cells enriched from blood (not recorded which). The receptors come from a woman between 45 and 60 years old with acute COVID-19.

This clone was seen a single time. This sample includes further DNA sequences coding for the same CDR3. The rearrangement links TRBV2 to TRBJ2-7; 7 bases line up with TRBD1. J gave up 1 base and V 6 bases, and 6 bases lay outside the gene matches. CDR3 length: 14 amino acids. Germline V gene lookup returns CDR1 SNHLY and CDR2 FYNNEI. The CDR3, as DNA: TGTGCCAGCAGGGGGGCACAGGGGTCCTACGAGCAGTACGTC. Encoded protein: CASRGAQGSYEQYV.

This sequence joins TRBV7-8 and TRBJ1-3; maybe TRBD1 (5 bases). The CDR3 length is 17 residues. CDR1 is SGHVS and CDR2 is FQNEAQ in the germline V gene. V lost 5 bases and J 2 bases, leaving 19 bases between the germline ends. The CDR3 nucleotides read TGTGCCAGCAGCACCAGACAGAATGGGCGCACTGGAAACACCATATATTTT. Its translation: CASSTRQNGRTGNTIYF.

This chain joins TRBV11-2 and TRBJ1-3; D gene ambiguous. The CDR3 length is 13 residues. V lost 2 bases to trimming and J lost 2 bases, with 4 bases between them. Germline values: CDR1 SGHAT, CDR2 FQNNGV. The CDR3 nucleotides are TGTGCCAGCAGCTTAACAACTGGAAACACCATATATTTT. It specifies CASSLTTGNTIYF.

The chain links TRBV9 to TRBJ1-2; D remains ambiguous. The V gene's germline CDR1 is SGDLS and CDR2 YYNGEE. This CDR3 comprises 14 residues. With 0 bases removed from V and 1 base from J, the gap between germline ends came to 7 bases. CDR3 region: CASSVGANNYGYTF. CDR3 bases: TGTGCCAGCAGCGTAGGTGCGAATAACTATGGCTACACCTTC.

The chain combines TRBV3-1 (or the pseudogene TRBV3-2) with TRBJ2-5; TRBD2 matches 12 bases. The germline V gene encodes CDR1 LGHDT and CDR2 YNNKEL (reference sequence). V dropped 1 base and J dropped 5; count of bases not matched to a gene: 8. This CDR3 comprises 17 residues. The CDR3 DNA reads as TGTGCCAGCAGCCAAGTTGGGGCCGGGACTAGCGGGGAGACCCAGTACTTC. Translating gives CASSQVGAGTSGETQYF.

This chain connects TRBV11-2 to TRBJ1-6; D gene unclear. Germline CDR1 reads SGHAT; CDR2 reads FQNNGV. V dropped 5 bases and J dropped 11 bases, with 16 bases sitting between them. There are 14 residues in the CDR3. In DNA, the CDR3 is TGTGCCAGCAGCATAGGCGGGCCCGCGGCACCCCTCCACTTT. As protein: CASSIGGPAAPLHF.

The J gene is TRBJ1-5, the V gene TRBV28; the D is unclear. The V gene lost 3 bases and the J gene lost 0 bases, with 9 bases spanning the gap. The CDR3 has 15 residues. Looked up from germline, CDR1 is MDHEN and CDR2 is SYDVKM. The CDR3: CASSFATYSNQPQHF. CDR3 sequence (DNA): TGTGCCAGCAGTTTTGCCACCTATAGCAATCAGCCCCAGCATTTT.

V usage is TRBV27 and J usage is TRBJ1-2; D remains ambiguous. Trimming left V 6 bases short and J 3 bases short, with 8 bases between. Germline V gene sequence: CDR1 MNHEY, CDR2 SMNVEV (reference sequence). The CDR3 extends over 12 amino acids. For the CDR3, the DNA is TGTGCCAGCAGAAAAGGAGACTATGGCTACACCTTC. This translates into CASRKGDYGYTF.

This clone was seen a handful of times. The rearrangement links TRBV6-2 or TRBV6-3 to TRBJ2-7; D ambiguous. V gave up 6 bases and J gave up 2 bases, with 14 bases separating them. The germline V gene has CDR1 MNHEY and CDR2 SVGEGT. There are 14 residues in the CDR3. The chain's CDR3 is CASSRKLPTYEQYV. The CDR3 DNA is TGTGCCAGCAGCCGCAAACTTCCTACCTACGAGCAGTACGTC.

Here the CDR3 reads CASSRDRGKRQPQHF. The CDR3 region has the DNA TGTGCCAGCAGTCGGGACAGGGGAAAGAGACAGCCCCAGCATTTT. The J gene is TRBJ1-5, the V gene TRBV14; 10 bases map to TRBD1. Trimming removed 6 bases from V and 7 bases from J; junction bases left unmatched: 9. This CDR3 contains 15 residues. Looked up from germline, CDR1 is SGHDN and CDR2 is FVKESK.

Remarks on this clone: Given a much more abundant clone one base away, this may be a read error. The chain carries TRBV28 and TRBJ1-2; D perhaps matches TRBD1 (6 bases). Trimming shortened V by 10 bases and J by 0 bases, and 15 bases separated the two germline ends. CDR3 length equals 14 residues. From germline, CDR1 is MDHEN and CDR2 SYDVKM. The chain's CDR3 is CANSQGPPNYGYTF. CDR3 DNA sequence: TGTGCCAACAGCCAGGGGCCCCCTAACTATGGCTACACCTTC.

The table lists this clone with a few counts. The CDR3 nucleotides read TGTGCCAGCAGCTTTAGATGGACAGGGTCCACAGATACGCAGTATTTT. It encodes CASSFRWTGSTDTQYF. The V call is TRBV7-2, the J call TRBJ2-3, with 8 nucleotides matching TRBD1. The CDR3 is made up of 16 amino acids. The V and J ends lost 3 bases and 2 bases, in that order; junction bases with no gene match: 7. Germline loops: CDR1 SGHTA, CDR2 FQGNSA.

This chain uses TRBV10-3 with TRBJ2-1; D is possibly TRBD1 (7 bases). The V and J ends lost 6 bases and 10 bases respectively, with 10 bases between them. Germline-derived CDR1 and CDR2 are ENHRY and SYGVKD. This CDR3 has 11 amino acids. The CDR3 is CAISAGGEQFF. CDR3 in DNA: TGTGCCATCAGCGCAGGGGGGGAGCAGTTCTTC.

The CDR3 sequence: CASSDGGLDTQYF. The CDR3, as DNA: TGTGCCAGCAGCGACGGGGGGCTAGATACGCAGTATTTT. J is TRBJ2-3 and V is TRBV3-1 (or the pseudogene TRBV3-2), with D perhaps TRBD2 (7 bases). CDR3 size: 13 residues. Germline assignment: CDR1 LGHDT and CDR2 YNNKEL (reference sequence). V was cut by 5 bases and J by 5 bases, with 11 bases left in between.

The chain has TRBV7-6 and TRBJ1-2; D gene ambiguous. Trimming stripped 5 bases from V and 7 bases from J, with 23 bases between. CDR3 size: 16 residues. Germline V gene sequence: CDR1 SGHVS, CDR2 FNYEAQ. Here the CDR3 reads CASSLPRGLGRAGYTF. CDR3 in DNA: TGTGCCAGCAGCCTACCCCGGGGTCTCGGACGAGCTGGCTACACCTTC.

The chain combines TRBV4-1 with TRBJ1-1; D possibly corresponds to TRBD1 (6 bases). The V end lost 3 bases, the J end lost 2 bases, and 7 bases lay between the germline ends. This CDR3 contains 13 residues. CDR1 and CDR2 from the germline V gene are MGHRA and YSYEKL. CDR3 loop: CASSQGANTEAFF. CDR3 bases: TGCGCCAGCAGCCAGGGGGCAAACACTGAAGCTTTCTTT.

This clone showed up just once. The rearrangement uses TRBV6-5 and TRBJ1-1; TRBD1 might be the D (5 bases). V lost 6 bases, J lost 2 bases, and 13 bases lay in between. Germline V gene sequence: CDR1 MNHEY, CDR2 SVGAGI. The CDR3 consists of 14 residues. The CDR3 nucleotides read TGTGCCAGCAGCACGGGGGAGAGAAACACTGAAGCTTTCTTT. Its protein is CASSTGERNTEAFF.

The chain uses TRBV29-1 and TRBJ2-3, with 12 nucleotides matching TRBD2. This CDR3 has 17 amino acids. Per germline, CDR1 SQVTM and CDR2 ANQGSEA. Unmatched junction bases numbered 10, after V lost 2 bases and J lost 4 bases. CDR3 in amino acids: CSVEPTRTSGVADTQYF. DNA of the CDR3: TGCAGCGTTGAACCAACCAGGACTAGCGGGGTTGCAGATACGCAGTATTTT.